These 11 T cell receptor beta chains were all obtained from the same sample, sequenced in a study of OX40 agonist ivuxolimab in advanced cancers. Libraries were prepared through the immunoSEQ multiplex PCR assay. As stored in TCRdb, this immuneACCESS dataset retains in-frame rearrangements with V and J assigned. A fraction of the clones does not appear; measured against another copy, unresolved V genes explain less than half of the discrepancy, and the remainder lacks a known reason. Counted in this sample were tens of thousands of clones; around four fifths of them appeared once. The top ten clones comprise around 5% of the sample. Sequencing used CD4+ or CD8+ T cells sorted from blood, obtained in a trial of the OX40 agonist ivuxolimab. All receptors derive from an adult with an advanced solid tumor such as melanoma, head and neck, liver or kidney cancer.

The CDR3 protein is CASSASRSTDTQYF. In DNA form, the CDR3 reads TGTGCCAGCAGCGCCTCTAGAAGCACAGATACGCAGTATTTT. The J gene is TRBJ2-3, the V gene TRBV9; D uncertain. The V end lost 3 bases, the J end lost 0 bases, and 8 bases lay between the germline ends. CDR1 is SGDLS, CDR2 YYNGEE, per germline. The CDR3 has 14 residues.

This clone has a single count. The chain is built from TRBV28 and TRBJ1-1; tentative D call: TRBD1 (6 bases). The V end was cut by 2 bases, the J end by 0 bases, with 13 bases between. The CDR3 is 16 amino acids. Per germline, CDR1 MDHEN and CDR2 SYDVKM. In DNA, the CDR3 is TGTGCCAGCAGTTTACGAGGGGGGTCCATGAACACTGAAGCTTTCTTT. It translates to CASSLRGGSMNTEAFF.

The chain carries TRBV6-1 and TRBJ1-5; 8 bases agree with TRBD1. The CDR3 sequence is 15 residues long. Germline V CDR1 and CDR2: MNHNS, SASEGT. V shed 0 bases and J 2 bases; nucleotides not matched to a gene: 0. The CDR3 DNA sequence: TGTGCCAGCAGTGAAGCGGACAGGGGCAATCAGCCCCAGCATTTT. Translation gives CASSEADRGNQPQHF.

V is TRBV11-3 and J is TRBJ2-3; D is possibly TRBD2 (6 bases). Looked up from germline, CDR1 is SGHNT and CDR2 is YENEEA. The CDR3 is 16 residues long. V lost 1 base to trimming and J lost 0 bases, with 11 bases between them. The CDR3 protein is CASSLVFGGSTDTQYF. As DNA, the CDR3 is TGTGCCAGCAGCTTAGTCTTCGGGGGAAGCACAGATACGCAGTATTTT.

The chain employs TRBV11-2 and TRBJ2-3; the match to TRBD2 covers 8 bases. J gave up 1 base and V 4 bases, and 7 bases lay outside the gene matches. Germline V gene data show CDR1 as SGHAT and CDR2 as FQNNGV. This CDR3 region has 16 residues. The CDR3 DNA reads as TGTGCCAGCAGCTCCCAAAGCGGGGGAGGCACAGATACGCAGTATTTT. Translated: CASSSQSGGGTDTQYF.

The chain links TRBV28 to TRBJ1-5; 7 bases match TRBD1. With 0 bases clipped from V and 6 bases from J, the junction kept 8 bases outside the gene matches. CDR3 length: 16 amino acids. In germline, CDR1 is MDHEN, CDR2 SYDVKM. As DNA, the CDR3 is TGTGCCAGCAGTTTATGGGGGCAGGGGGGTTCTCAGCCCCAGCATTTT. It is translated as CASSLWGQGGSQPQHF.

This chain joins TRBV9 and TRBJ2-3; no firm D call. Germline lookup yields CDR1 SGDLS and CDR2 YYNGEE. The CDR3 sequence is 13 residues long. The germline V and J ends were trimmed by 0 bases and 2 bases, with 4 bases remaining between them. In DNA form, the CDR3 reads TGTGCCAGCAGCGTAGGGACCACAGATACGCAGTATTTT. It translates to CASSVGTTDTQYF.

The chain has TRBV7-9 and TRBJ1-2; 8 bases match TRBD1. V was clipped by 5 bases and J by 1 base; unmatched bases: 9. Per germline, CDR1 SEHNR and CDR2 FQNEAQ (reference sequence). This CDR3 is built from 16 residues. The CDR3 DNA reads as TGTGCCAGCAGCCAGCACGGGACAGGAGGTAACTATGGCTACACCTTC. This codes for CASSQHGTGGNYGYTF. Variable domain in full (rest from reference TRBV7-9 and TRBJ1-2): DTGVSQNPRHKITKRGQNVTFRCDPISEHNRLYWYRQTLGQGPEFLTYFQNEAQLEKSRLLSDRFSAERPKGSFSTLEIQRTEQGDSAMYLCASSQHGTGGNYGYTFGSGTRLTVV.

The rearrangement links TRBV5-1 to TRBJ1-2, with D possibly matching TRBD1 (5 bases). The CDR3 has 15 residues. The germline V gene has CDR1 SGHRS and CDR2 YFSETQ. Trimming removed 0 bases at V and 6 bases at J, with 15 bases between. The CDR3 DNA reads TGCGCCAGCAGCTTGGTCAGGGACGGGGTCAATGGCTACACCTTC. Amino acids: CASSLVRDGVNGYTF.

The count of this clone is one. The J gene is TRBJ1-2, the V gene TRBV6-5; D may be TRBD1 (6 bases). The V gene's germline CDR1 is MNHEY and CDR2 SVGAGI. V dropped 6 bases and J dropped 1 base, with 9 bases sitting between them. This CDR3 spans 13 amino acids. The CDR3 region is CASREQGNYGYTF. DNA for the CDR3: TGTGCCAGCAGAGAACAGGGTAACTATGGCTACACCTTC.

The rearrangement uses TRBV5-4 and TRBJ2-5; 9 bases align to TRBD1. CDR3 length: 14 amino acids. Germline CDR1 reads SGHNT; CDR2 reads YYREEE (reference sequence). V lost 2 bases and J lost 5; bases outside the gene matches: 4. The CDR3 bases are TGTGCCAGCAGCTTCAAGACAGGGGGGGAGACCCAGTACTTC. As protein: CASSFKTGGETQYF.